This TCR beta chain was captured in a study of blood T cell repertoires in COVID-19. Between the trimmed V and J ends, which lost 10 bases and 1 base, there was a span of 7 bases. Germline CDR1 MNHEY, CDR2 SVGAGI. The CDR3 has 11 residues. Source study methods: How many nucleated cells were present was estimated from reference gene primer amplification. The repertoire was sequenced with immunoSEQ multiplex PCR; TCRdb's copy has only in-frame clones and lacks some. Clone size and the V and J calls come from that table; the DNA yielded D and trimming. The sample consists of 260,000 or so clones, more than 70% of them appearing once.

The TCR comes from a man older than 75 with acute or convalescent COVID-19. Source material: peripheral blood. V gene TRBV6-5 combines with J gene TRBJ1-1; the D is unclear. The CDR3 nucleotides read TGTGCCACCTCCAGGAACACTGAAGCTTTCTTT. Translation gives CATSRNTEAFF.